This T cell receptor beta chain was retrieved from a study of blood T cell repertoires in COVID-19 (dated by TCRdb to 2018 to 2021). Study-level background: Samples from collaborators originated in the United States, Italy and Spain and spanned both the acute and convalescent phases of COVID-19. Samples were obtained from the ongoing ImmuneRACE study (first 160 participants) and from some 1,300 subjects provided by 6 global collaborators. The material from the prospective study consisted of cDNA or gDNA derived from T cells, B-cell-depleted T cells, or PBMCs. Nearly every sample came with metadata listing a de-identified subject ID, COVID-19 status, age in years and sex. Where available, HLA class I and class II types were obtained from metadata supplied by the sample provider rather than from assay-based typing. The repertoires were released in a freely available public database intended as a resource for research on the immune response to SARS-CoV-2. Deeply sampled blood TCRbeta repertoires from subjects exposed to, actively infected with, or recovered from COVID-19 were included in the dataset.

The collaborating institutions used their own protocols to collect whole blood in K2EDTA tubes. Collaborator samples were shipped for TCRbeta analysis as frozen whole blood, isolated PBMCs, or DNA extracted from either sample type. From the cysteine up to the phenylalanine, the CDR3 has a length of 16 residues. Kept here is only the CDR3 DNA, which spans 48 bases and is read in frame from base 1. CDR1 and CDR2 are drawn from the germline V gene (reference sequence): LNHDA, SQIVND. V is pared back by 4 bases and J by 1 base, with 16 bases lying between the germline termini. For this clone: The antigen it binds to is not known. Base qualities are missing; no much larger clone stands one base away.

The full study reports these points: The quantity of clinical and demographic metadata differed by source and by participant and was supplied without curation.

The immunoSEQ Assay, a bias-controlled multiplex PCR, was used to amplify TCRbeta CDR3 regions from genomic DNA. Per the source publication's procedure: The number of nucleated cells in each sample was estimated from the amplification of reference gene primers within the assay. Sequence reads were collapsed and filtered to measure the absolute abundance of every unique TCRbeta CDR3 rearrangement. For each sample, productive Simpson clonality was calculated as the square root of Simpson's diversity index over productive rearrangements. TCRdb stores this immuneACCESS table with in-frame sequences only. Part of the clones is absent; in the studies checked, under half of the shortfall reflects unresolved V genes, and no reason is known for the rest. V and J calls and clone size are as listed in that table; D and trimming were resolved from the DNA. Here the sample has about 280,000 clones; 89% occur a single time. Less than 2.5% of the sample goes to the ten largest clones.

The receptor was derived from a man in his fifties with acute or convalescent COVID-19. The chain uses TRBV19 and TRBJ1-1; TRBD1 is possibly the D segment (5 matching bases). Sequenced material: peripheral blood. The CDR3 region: CASSKTAGLANTEAFF. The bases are TGTGCCAGTAGTAAAACGGCAGGGCTGGCGAACACTGAAGCTTTCTTT.